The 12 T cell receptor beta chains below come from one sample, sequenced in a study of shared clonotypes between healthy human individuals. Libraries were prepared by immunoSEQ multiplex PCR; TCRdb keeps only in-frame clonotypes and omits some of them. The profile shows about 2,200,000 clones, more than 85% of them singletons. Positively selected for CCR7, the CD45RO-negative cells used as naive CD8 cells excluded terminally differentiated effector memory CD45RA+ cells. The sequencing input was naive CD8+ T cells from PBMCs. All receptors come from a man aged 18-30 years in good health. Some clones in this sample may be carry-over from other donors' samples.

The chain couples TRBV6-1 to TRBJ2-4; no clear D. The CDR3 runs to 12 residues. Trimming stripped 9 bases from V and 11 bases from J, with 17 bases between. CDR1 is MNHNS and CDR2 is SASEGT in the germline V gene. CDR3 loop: CASQRAGELQYF. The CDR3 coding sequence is TGTGCCAGTCAAAGGGCTGGAGAGCTTCAGTACTTC.

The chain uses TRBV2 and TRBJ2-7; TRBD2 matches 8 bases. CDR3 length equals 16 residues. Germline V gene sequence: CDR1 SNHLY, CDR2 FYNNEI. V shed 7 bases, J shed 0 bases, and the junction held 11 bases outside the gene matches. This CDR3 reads CASMHSGTPPSYEQYF. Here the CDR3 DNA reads TGTGCCAGCATGCATAGCGGGACCCCACCCTCCTACGAGCAGTACTTC.

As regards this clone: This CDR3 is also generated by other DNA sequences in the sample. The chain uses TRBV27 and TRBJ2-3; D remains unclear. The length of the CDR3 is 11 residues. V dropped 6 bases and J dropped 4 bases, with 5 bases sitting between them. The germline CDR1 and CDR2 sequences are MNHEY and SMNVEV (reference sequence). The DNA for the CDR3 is TGTGCCAGCAGCTCTCCAGATACGCAGTATTTT. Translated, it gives CASSSPDTQYF.

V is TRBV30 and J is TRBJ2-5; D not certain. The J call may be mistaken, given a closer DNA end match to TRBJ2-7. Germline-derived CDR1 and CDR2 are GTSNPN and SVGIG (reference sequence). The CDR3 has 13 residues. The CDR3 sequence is CAWSVWEVHEQYF. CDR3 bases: TGTGCCTGGAGTGTCTGGGAAGTCCACGAGCAGTACTTC.

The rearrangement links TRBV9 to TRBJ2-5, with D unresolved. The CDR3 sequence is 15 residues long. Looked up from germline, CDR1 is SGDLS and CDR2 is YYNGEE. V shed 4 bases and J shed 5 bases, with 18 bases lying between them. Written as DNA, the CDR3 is TGTGCCAGCAGCCCCTTAGGTATAGAGGTCGAGACCCAGTACTTC. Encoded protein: CASSPLGIEVETQYF. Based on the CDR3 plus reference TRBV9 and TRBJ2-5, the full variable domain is DSGVTQTPKHLITATGQRVTLRCSPRSGDLSVYWYQQSLDQGLQFLIQYYNGEERAKGNILERFSAQQFPDLHSELNLSSLELGDSALYFCASSPLGIEVETQYFGPGTRLLVL.

CDR3 sequence (DNA): TGTGCCAGCAGCTTATTGGGCCAGACTTCTAACTATGGCTACACCTTC. Protein sequence: CASSLLGQTSNYGYTF. The genes are TRBV7-8 and TRBJ1-2; D is unresolved. V was clipped by 2 bases and J by 0 bases, with 13 bases between them. The CDR3 length is 16 residues. The germline V gene has CDR1 SGHVS and CDR2 FQNEAQ.

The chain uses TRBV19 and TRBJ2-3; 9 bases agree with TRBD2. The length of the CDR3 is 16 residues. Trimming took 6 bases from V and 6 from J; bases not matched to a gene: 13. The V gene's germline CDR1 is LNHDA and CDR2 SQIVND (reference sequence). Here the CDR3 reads CASSKVGAGGLDTQYF. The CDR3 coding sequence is TGTGCCAGTAGCAAGGTCGGGGCGGGAGGGCTTGATACGCAGTATTTT. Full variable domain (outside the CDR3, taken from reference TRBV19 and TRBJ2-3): DGGITQSPKYLFRKEGQNVTLSCEQNLNHDAMYWYRQDPGQGLRLIYYSQIVNDFQKGDIAEGYSVSREKKESFPLTVTSAQKNPTAFYLCASSKVGAGGLDTQYFGPGTRLTVL.

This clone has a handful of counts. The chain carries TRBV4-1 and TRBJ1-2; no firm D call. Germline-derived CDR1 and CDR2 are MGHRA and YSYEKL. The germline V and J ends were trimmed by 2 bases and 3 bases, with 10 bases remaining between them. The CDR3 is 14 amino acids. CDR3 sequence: CASSQFYGDYGYTF. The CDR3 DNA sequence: TGCGCCAGCAGCCAATTCTACGGAGACTATGGCTACACCTTC.

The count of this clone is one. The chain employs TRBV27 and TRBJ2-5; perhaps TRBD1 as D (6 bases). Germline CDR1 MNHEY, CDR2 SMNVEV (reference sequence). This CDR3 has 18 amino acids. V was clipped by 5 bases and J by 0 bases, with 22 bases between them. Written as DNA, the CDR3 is TGTGCCAGCAGTCCCCACCCCCAACAGGGCGAGTACCAAGAGACCCAGTACTTC. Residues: CASSPHPQQGEYQETQYF.

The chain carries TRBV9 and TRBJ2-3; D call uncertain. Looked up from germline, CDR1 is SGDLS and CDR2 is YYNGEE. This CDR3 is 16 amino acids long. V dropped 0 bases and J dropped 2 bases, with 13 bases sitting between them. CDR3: CASSVEGFTSTDTQYF. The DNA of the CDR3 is TGTGCCAGCAGCGTAGAAGGATTTACCTCCACAGATACGCAGTATTTT.

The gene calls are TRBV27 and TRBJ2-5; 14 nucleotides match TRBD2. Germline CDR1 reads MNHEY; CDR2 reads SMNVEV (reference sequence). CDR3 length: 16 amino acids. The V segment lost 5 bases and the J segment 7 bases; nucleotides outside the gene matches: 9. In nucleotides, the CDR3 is TGTGCCAGCAGTGAGCACGGGACTAGCGGGAGCGCGACCCAGTACTTC. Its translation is CASSEHGTSGSATQYF.

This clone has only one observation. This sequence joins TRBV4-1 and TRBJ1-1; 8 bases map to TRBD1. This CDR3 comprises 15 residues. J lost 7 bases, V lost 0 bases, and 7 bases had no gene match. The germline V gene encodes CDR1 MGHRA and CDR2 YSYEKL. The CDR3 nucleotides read TGCGCCAGCAGCCAAGATTTTACAGGGGGAGTTGAAGCTTTCTTT. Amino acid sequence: CASSQDFTGGVEAFF.